A selection of T cell receptor beta chains follows, all from one sample in a study of T and B cells in COVID-19 patients. Using its own MiXCR run on the multiplex PCR reads, TCRdb lists one record per CDR3 protein. The table shows several thousand distinct CDR3 sequences, with around 28% occurring only once. Material for sequencing was blood. These receptors were taken from a human donor with active COVID-19. Each CDR3 is given with its conserved first and last residue. The D gene is left open where the match is weak. A row's size may be missing; if present it is once, few, many or a size class.

j_call v_call d_call clone_size cdr3_nt cdr3_aa
TRBJ2-2 TRBV6-2/TRBV6-3 NA NA TGTGCCAGCAATGGGGGGCCGGACACCGGGGAGCTGTTTTTT CASNGGPDTGELFF
TRBJ1-2 TRBV5-1 NA once TGCGCCAGCAGCGCTCGGAACGGTGGCTACACCTTC CASSARNGGYTF
TRBJ2-7 TRBV27 NA medium-sized TGTGCCAGCAGCTACGGGATGGGGCGGGAGCAGTACTTC CASSYGMGREQYF
TRBJ2-5 TRBV27 NA large TGTGCCAGCAGTCCCTTAACGGGGCACAGGGAACCGAAAGAGACCCAGTACTTC CASSPLTGHREPKETQYF
TRBJ1-5 TRBV6-2/TRBV6-3 NA NA TGTGCCAGCAGTGTTTGGATCAACCAATGGGGCAATCAGCCCCAGCATTTT CASSVWINQWGNQPQHF
TRBJ2-5 TRBV7-9 NA few TGTGCCAGCAGCTTCCGGGCGGAAGAGACCCAGTACTTC CASSFRAEETQYF
TRBJ2-5 TRBV20-1 TRBD2 NA TGCAGTGCTAGAGACGGGACTAGTGAAGTGACCCAGTACTTC CSARDGTSEVTQYF
TRBJ1-2 TRBV6-2/TRBV6-3 NA few TGTGCCAGCAGTTACTCGACCAGGGGAGTTTATGGCTACACCTTC CASSYSTRGVYGYTF
TRBJ1-1 TRBV6-4 NA NA TGTGCCAGCAGTGACTCCCCTAACACTGAAGCTTTCTTT CASSDSPNTEAFF
TRBJ1-3 TRBV29-1 NA medium-sized TGCAGCGCAAGGACGGCGGCAGGGAGAACCTCCATCTCTGGAAACACCATATATTTT CSARTAAGRTSISGNTIYF
TRBJ2-1 TRBV7-3 NA NA TGTGCCAGCAGCTTGAATTTTTGGAGCAATGAGCAGTTCTTC CASSLNFWSNEQFF
TRBJ2-2 TRBV4-3 TRBD2 few TGCGCCAGCAGCCAAGTTGCAGCGGGGGCCGGGGAGCTGTTTTTT CASSQVAAGAGELFF
TRBJ2-6 TRBV18 NA medium-sized TGTGCCAGCCGACAAGGTCCTGGGGCCAACGTCCTGACTTTC CASRQGPGANVLTF
TRBJ2-3 TRBV6-4 NA few TGTGCCAGCAGTGACTCGGGAGACACAGATACGCAGTATTTT CASSDSGDTDTQYF
TRBJ1-6 TRBV7-2 NA NA TGTGCCAGCAGCTTAGACGTGGGGTTGGGGAATTCACCCCTCCACTTT CASSLDVGLGNSPLHF
TRBJ2-5 TRBV14 NA NA TGTGCCAGCAGCCAAGGCAGGGCTACCCAAGAGACCCAGTACTTC CASSQGRATQETQYF
TRBJ2-1 TRBV27 NA medium-sized TGTGCCAGCAGTTTAGGTCTTCCCCCCTACAATGAGCAGTTCTTC CASSLGLPPYNEQFF
TRBJ2-2 TRBV27 TRBD1 medium-sized TGTGCCAGCACATGGGTCGGGACAGGGTCCACCGGGGAGCTGTTTTTT CASTWVGTGSTGELFF
TRBJ2-7 TRBV5-8 NA NA TGTGCCAGCAGCTTGGGGACTCCCGACTACGAGCAGTACTTC CASSLGTPDYEQYF